This T cell receptor (beta chain) was identified in a study of blood T cell repertoires in COVID-19. Clones were read by immunoSEQ multiplex PCR, and TCRdb kept only the in-frame ones, dropping some. The data show fewer than 450,000 clones, about 90% seen once. The CDR3 runs 16 residues. V shed 1 base and J shed 1 base, with 13 bases lying between them. Per the germline V gene, CDR1 is LGHNA and CDR2 is YSLEER. The specimen sequenced was peripheral blood. The gene calls are TRBV4-3 and TRBJ1-1, with no clear D. This receptor was identified in a woman between 50 and 59 years old with COVID-19, enrolled during active disease. Here the CDR3 reads CASSQVAGLANTEAFF. CDR3 nucleotide sequence: TGCGCCAGCAGCCAAGTTGCGGGCCTCGCGAACACTGAAGCTTTCTTT.